The entry below describes one T cell receptor (beta chain). Its matching antigen is unknown. These data are taken from a study of CD8+CD57+ T cells in acquired aplastic anemia. The overall study: Mean yield of DNA from sorted CD4+ and CD8+ cells was roughly 3.4 ug. There were 10 million to 12 million reads, on average, for CD4+ cells from healthy donors.

Overall study findings and caveats: Patients did not significantly differ from controls in CD8+ Simpson's diversity. Common to patients and controls were approximately 30 CD8+ CDR3 sequences.

CDR3 and TCR beta VDJ profiling relied on a genomic DNA template. From the reads, TCRdb called clonotypes with MiXCR, one entry per CDR3 protein. The repertoire includes around 230,000 distinct CDR3 sequences, 61% of them detected once, and about 31% sits in the top ten. The CDR3 is 11 residues long. Between the trimmed V and J ends, which lost 2 bases and 4 bases, there was a span of 3 bases. CDR1 and CDR2 from the germline V gene are ENHRY and SYGVKD. Sequenced material: sorted CD4+, CD8+, or CD8+CD57+ T cells (not recorded which) from PBMCs. The rearrangement uses TRBV10-3 and TRBJ2-7; unclear D gene. This receptor was obtained from a human donor in good health. The CDR3 region is CAISETYEQYF. Written as DNA, the CDR3 is TGTGCCATCAGTGAGACGTACGAGCAGTACTTC.